This T cell receptor (beta chain) was identified in a study of T-cell reconstitution after alpha-beta-depleted transplantation in children. This CDR3 has 14 residues. Germline assignment: CDR1 ENHRY and CDR2 SYGVKD. Trimming removed 3 bases from V and 5 bases from J, with 14 bases in between. A library of TCRbeta sequences, prepared with unique molecular identifiers, was generated. TCRdb reprocessed the PCR reads via MiXCR and lists one record per CDR3 protein. The sample comprises 500,000 to 750,000 distinct CDR3 sequences, roughly 13% of which are singletons, and over 2% rests with the top ten. A word on this clonotype: The target antigen is unknown.

Findings and caveats of the study: The main origin of T-cell counts and diversity one year after transplant was newly produced T cells. The origin of alpha-beta T cells about two months after transplant was reportedly several hundred expanded graft clones.

Here the sequenced sample was PBMCs, mostly from graft donor cells, taken 360 days after TCRalphabeta/CD19-depleted stem cell transplant. The receptor comes from a male patient aged 10 to 17 who had a stem cell transplant for acute myeloid leukemia, so the T cells may come from the graft donor. The chain joins TRBV10-3 to TRBJ2-7, with D maybe TRBD1 (6 bases). CDR3 sequence: CAISDPAGANEQYF. CDR3 in DNA: TGTGCCATCAGTGATCCGGCAGGGGCGAACGAGCAGTACTTC.